This T cell receptor beta chain is drawn from a study of shared clonotypes between healthy human individuals. All donors qualified as healthy HIV-negative adults and had experienced no recent acute infections or vaccinations. CDR3 length: 17 amino acids. Germline CDR1 and CDR2: MGHRA and YSYEKL. V dropped 4 bases and J dropped 5; count of bases not matched to a gene: 11. This table comes from immunoSEQ multiplex PCR, and its TCRdb copy is limited to in-frame clones, with some not included. The sample includes roughly 1,000,000 clones, around 78% of them seen just once. The receptor comes from a man younger than 30 in good health. Some clones in this sample may be carry-over from other donors' samples. Specimen: memory CD4+ T cells from PBMCs. Indicated subset: CD45RA-negative fraction. This rearrangement joins TRBV4-1 to TRBJ2-5; TRBD2 agrees at 12 bases. The CDR3 is CASSPGTSGHTRETQYF. DNA for the CDR3: TGCGCCAGCAGCCCTGGGACTAGCGGGCACACTCGGGAGACCCAGTACTTC.